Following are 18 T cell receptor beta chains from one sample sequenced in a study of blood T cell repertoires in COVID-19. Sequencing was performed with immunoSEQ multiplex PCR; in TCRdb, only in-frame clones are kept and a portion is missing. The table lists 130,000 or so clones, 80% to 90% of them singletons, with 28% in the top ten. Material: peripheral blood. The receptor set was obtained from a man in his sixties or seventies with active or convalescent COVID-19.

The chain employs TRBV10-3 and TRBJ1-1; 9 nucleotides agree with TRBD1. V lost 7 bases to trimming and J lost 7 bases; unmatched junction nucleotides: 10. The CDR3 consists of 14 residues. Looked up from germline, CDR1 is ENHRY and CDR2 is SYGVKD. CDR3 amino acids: CAITPAGQGSEAFF. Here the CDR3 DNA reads TGTGCCATCACCCCCGCGGGACAGGGAAGTGAAGCTTTCTTT.

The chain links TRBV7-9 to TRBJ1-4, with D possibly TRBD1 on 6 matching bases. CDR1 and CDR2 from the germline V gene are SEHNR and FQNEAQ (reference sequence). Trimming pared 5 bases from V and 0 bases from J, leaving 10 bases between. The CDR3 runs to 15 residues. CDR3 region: CASSPRQATNEKLFF. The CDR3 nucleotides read TGTGCCAGCAGCCCCAGACAGGCAACTAATGAAAAACTGTTTTTT.

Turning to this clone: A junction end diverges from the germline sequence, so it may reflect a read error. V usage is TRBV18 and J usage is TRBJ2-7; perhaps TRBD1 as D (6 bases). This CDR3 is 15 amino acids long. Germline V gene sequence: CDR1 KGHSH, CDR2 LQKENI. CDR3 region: CASSPQGLLRGEQYF. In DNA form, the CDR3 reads TGTGCCAGCTCTCCACAGGGCCTCTTAAGGGGGGAGCAGTACTTC.

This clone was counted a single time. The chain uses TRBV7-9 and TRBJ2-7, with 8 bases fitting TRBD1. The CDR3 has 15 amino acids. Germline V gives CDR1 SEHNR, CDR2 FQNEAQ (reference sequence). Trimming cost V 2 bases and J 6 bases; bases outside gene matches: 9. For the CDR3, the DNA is TGTGCCAGCAGCTTAAGTCGGACAGGGCCGGGCGAGCAGTACTTC. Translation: CASSLSRTGPGEQYF.

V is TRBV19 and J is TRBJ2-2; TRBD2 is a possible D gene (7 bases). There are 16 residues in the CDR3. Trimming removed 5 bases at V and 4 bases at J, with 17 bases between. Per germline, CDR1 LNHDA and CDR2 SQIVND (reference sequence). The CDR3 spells CASSSGGQIGTGELFF. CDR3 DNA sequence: TGTGCCAGTAGTTCCGGGGGGCAGATAGGCACCGGGGAGCTGTTTTTT.

The CDR3 sequence: CASSVEDYDNSPLHF. The CDR3 DNA reads as TGTGCCAGCAGCGTAGAAGACTACGATAATTCACCCCTCCACTTT. V gene TRBV9 combines with J gene TRBJ1-6; D is unresolved. The CDR3 has 15 residues. CDR1 SGDLS and CDR2 YYNGEE come from the germline V gene. V dropped 0 bases and J dropped 5 bases, with 9 bases sitting between them.

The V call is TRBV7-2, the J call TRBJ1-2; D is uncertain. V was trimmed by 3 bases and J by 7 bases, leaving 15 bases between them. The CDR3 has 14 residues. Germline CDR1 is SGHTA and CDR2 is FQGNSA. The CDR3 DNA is TGTGCCAGCAGCTTTGTCGGGGATCGTCGTGGCTACACCTTC. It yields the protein CASSFVGDRRGYTF.

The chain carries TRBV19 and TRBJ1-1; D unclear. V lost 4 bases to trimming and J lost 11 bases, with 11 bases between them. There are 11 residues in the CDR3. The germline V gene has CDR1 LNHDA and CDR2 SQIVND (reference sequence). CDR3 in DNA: TGTGCCAGTAGTAGTGAGGGTAGGGCTTTCTTT. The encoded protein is CASSSEGRAFF.

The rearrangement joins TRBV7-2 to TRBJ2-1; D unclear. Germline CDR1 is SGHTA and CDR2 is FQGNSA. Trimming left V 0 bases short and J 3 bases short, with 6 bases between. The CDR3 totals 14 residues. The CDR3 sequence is CASSLAPGYNEQFF. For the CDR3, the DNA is TGTGCCAGCAGCTTAGCTCCGGGCTACAATGAGCAGTTCTTC.

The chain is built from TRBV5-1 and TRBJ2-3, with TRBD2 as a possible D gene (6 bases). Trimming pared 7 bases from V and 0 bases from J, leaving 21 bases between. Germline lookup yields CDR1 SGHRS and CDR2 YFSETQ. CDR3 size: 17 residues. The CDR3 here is CASGRTISGSSTDTQYF. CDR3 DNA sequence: TGCGCCAGCGGGCGGACCATTAGCGGTTCTAGCACAGATACGCAGTATTTT.

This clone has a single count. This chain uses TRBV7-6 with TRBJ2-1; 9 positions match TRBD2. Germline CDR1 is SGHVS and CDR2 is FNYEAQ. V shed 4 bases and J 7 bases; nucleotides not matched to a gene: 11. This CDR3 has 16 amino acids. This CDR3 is CASSSPISGSGNEQFF. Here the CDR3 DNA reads TGTGCCAGCAGCTCCCCGATTAGCGGGAGCGGAAATGAGCAGTTCTTC.

This CDR3 reads CASSLDRGDNEQFF. In DNA form, the CDR3 reads TGTGCCAGCAGCCTGGACAGGGGCGACAATGAGCAGTTCTTC. This chain uses TRBV3-1 (or the pseudogene TRBV3-2) with TRBJ2-1, with 9 nucleotides matching TRBD1. From germline, CDR1 is LGHDT and CDR2 YNNKEL (reference sequence). This CDR3 has 14 residues. Germline trimming cut 4 bases from V and 5 bases from J; bases unmatched to any gene: 3.

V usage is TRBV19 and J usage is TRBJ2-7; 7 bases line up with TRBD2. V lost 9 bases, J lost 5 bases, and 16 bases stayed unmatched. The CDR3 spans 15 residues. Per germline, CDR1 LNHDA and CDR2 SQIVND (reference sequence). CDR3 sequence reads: CASPIRRESLHEQYF. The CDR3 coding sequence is TGTGCCAGCCCCATCCGGCGGGAGTCCCTCCACGAGCAGTACTTC.

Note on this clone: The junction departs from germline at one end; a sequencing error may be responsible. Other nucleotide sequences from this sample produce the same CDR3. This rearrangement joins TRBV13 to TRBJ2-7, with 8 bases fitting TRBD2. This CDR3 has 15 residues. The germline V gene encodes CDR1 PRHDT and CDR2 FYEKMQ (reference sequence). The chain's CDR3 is CASRSGGGLTYEQYF. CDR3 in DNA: TGCGCCAGCAGGTCCGGGGGGGGCTTAACCTACGAGCAGTACTTC.

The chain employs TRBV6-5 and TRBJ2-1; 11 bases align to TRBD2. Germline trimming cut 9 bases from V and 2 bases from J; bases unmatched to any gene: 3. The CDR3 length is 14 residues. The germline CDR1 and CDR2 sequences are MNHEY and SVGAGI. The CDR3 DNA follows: TGTGCCAGTCCGGGACTAGCGGCCTACAATGAGCAGTTCTTC. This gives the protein CASPGLAAYNEQFF.

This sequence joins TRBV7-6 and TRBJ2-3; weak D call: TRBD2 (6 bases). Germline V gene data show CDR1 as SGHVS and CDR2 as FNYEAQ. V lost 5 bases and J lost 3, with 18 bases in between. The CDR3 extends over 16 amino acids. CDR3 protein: CASSLLGGGGTDTQYF. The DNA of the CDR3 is TGTGCCAGCAGCCTACTTGGGGGAGGAGGGACAGATACGCAGTATTTT. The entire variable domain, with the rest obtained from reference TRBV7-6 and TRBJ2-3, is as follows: GAGVSQSPRYKVTKRGQDVALRCDPISGHVSLYWYRQALGQGPEFLTYFNYEAQQDKSGLPNDRFSAERPEGSISTLTIQRTEQRDSAMYRCASSLLGGGGTDTQYFGPGTRLTVL.

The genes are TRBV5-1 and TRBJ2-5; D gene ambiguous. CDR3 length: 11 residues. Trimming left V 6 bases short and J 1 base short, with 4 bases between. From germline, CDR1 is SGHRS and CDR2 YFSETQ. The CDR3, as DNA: TGCGCCAGCACCGGCCAAGAGACCCAGTACTTC. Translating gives CASTGQETQYF.

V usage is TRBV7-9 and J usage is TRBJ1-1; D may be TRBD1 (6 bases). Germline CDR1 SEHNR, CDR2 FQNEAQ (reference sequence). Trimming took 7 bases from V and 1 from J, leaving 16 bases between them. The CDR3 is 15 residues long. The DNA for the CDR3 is TGTGCCAGCATCGGCGCGGGGGCACCGAACACTGAAGCTTTCTTT. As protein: CASIGAGAPNTEAFF.